This TCR beta chain was profiled in a study of Tregs in tolerant kidney transplant recipients. Whole-study results and caveats: In tolerant patients, donor-specific Tregs outgrew total Tregs, suggesting antigen-driven expansion. The small number of patients limits these findings pending further validation.

In regard to this clone: Its antigen is unknown.

V shed 3 bases and J shed 9 bases, with 15 bases lying between them. CDR3 size: 13 residues. Germline-derived CDR1 and CDR2 are MDHEN and SYDVKM. The repertoire was sequenced with immunoSEQ multiplex PCR; TCRdb's copy has only in-frame clones and lacks some. The sample lists 75,000 to 85,000 clones, approximately 90% occurring once. This TCR was sampled from a human donor who received a combined kidney and bone marrow transplant. Sequencing was performed on Tregs from blood, taken before the transplant. The V and J genes are TRBV28 and TRBJ2-7; no reliable D call. This CDR3 reads CASSFYQELGQYF. As DNA, the CDR3 is TGTGCCAGCAGTTTTTACCAGGAATTAGGGCAGTACTTC.